Each of the 4 T cell receptor beta chains below was sequenced from the same sample in a study of regulatory T cells in long-lasting Graves disease. Time point meaning: persistent/refractory GD, antithyroid drugs over 5 years with positive TRAb. PBMC RNA was the source of the TCR library. With iRepertoire HTBI primers and Arm-PCR of CDR3 regions, TCR beta libraries were built. From the multiplex PCR reads, TCRdb called clonotypes with MiXCR, one entry per CDR3 protein. The repertoire has more than 300,000 distinct CDR3 sequences, about 19% of them found once; the top ten carry roughly 27%. This specimen consisted of peripheral blood mononuclear cells (PBMCs), obtained when the disease was refractory, from a patient treated with antithyroid drugs. These receptors were taken from a female donor with Graves disease.

V usage is TRBV5-1 and J usage is TRBJ2-2, with D possibly TRBD1 on 6 matching bases. Germline V lookup: CDR1 SGHRS, CDR2 YFSETQ. Between the trimmed V and J ends, which lost 4 bases and 6 bases, there was a span of 13 bases. The CDR3 has 14 residues. The CDR3 is CASSPGTRAGELFF. DNA for the CDR3: TGCGCCAGCAGCCCCGGGACAAGGGCCGGGGAGCTGTTTTTT.

With respect to this clonotype: A much larger clone lies one base from this, so it may be a read error. This chain uses TRBV5-1 with TRBJ1-1; D call uncertain. V lost 4 bases, J lost 4 bases, and 17 bases lay in between. Germline lookup yields CDR1 SGHRS and CDR2 YFSETQ. The CDR3 is 15 amino acids. In nucleotides, the CDR3 is TGCGCCAGCAGCCCCCTGTCCGGGAAACCCACTGAAGCTTTCTTT. The encoded protein is CASSPLSGKPTEAFF.

The J gene is TRBJ2-1, the V gene TRBV10-3; D gene unclear. The CDR3 runs to 14 residues. Trimming pared 10 bases from V and 0 bases from J, leaving 13 bases between. From germline, CDR1 is ENHRY and CDR2 SYGVKD. The DNA for the CDR3 is TGTGCCACCCATGAAGGCGGCTCCTACAATGAGCAGTTCTTC. Protein: CATHEGGSYNEQFF.

This clonotype was seen repeatedly, ten times or more. The chain uses TRBV6-1 and TRBJ2-5; the D gene is possibly TRBD1 (5 bases). This CDR3 spans 15 amino acids. Trimming left V 0 bases short and J 5 bases short, with 13 bases between. Germline lookup yields CDR1 MNHNS and CDR2 SASEGT. The DNA of the CDR3 is TGTGCCAGCAGTGAAGCGAAGGGGCGAAGGGAGACCCAGTACTTC. Translating gives CASSEAKGRRETQYF.